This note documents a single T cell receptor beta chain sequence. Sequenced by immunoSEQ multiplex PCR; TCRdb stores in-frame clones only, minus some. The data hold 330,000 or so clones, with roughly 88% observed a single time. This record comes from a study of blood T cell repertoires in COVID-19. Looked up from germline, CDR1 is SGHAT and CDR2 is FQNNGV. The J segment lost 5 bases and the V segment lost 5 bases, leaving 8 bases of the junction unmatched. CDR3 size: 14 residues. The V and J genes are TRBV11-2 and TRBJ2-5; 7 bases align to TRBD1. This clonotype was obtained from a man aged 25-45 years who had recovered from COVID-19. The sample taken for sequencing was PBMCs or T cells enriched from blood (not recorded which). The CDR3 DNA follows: TGTGCCAGCAGCAGGGGGCTCGGTGGGGAGACCCAGTACTTC. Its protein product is CASSRGLGGETQYF.